Presented here are 19 T cell receptor beta chains from one specimen sequenced in a study of vaccination and CD4 T cells after COVID-19. This sample's treatment: roughly ten-day PBMC culture with coronavirus spike peptide pools or control peptides (ViraFEST assay). These TCRs are of unknown antigen specificity. Sequence data for DNA of cultured CD4+ T cells were generated by the Oncomine TCR Beta short-read assay. TCRdb reanalysed the PCR reads using MiXCR and keeps one entry per CDR3 protein. The sample contains roughly 12,000 distinct CDR3 sequences, roughly 53% of which appear only once. Material for sequencing was CD4+ T cells from blood, cultured in vitro. Receptor source: a human donor who had recovered from COVID-19.

This clonotype has more than one count but fewer than ten. V usage is TRBV20-1 and J usage is TRBJ2-5; tentatively, D is TRBD2 (5 bases). Germline CDR1 reads DFQATT; CDR2 reads SNEGSKA (reference sequence). The CDR3 sequence is 18 residues long. V dropped 5 bases and J dropped 1 base, with 26 bases sitting between them. The CDR3 DNA reads TGCAGTGCTCCCCTTACCCCGAGGGCCCTATTTACCCAAGAGACCCAGTACTTC. Its protein product is CSAPLTPRALFTQETQYF.

This clonotype showed up just a few times. The chain recombines TRBV28 with TRBJ2-7; D unclear. V was shortened by 5 bases and J by 3 bases, with 11 bases between the two germline ends. The germline CDR1 and CDR2 sequences are MDHEN and SYDVKM. The CDR3 loop spans 13 amino acids. The CDR3 coding sequence is TGTGCCAGCAGTCAGCATGGTAGCTACGAGCAGTACTTC. Translated, it gives CASSQHGSYEQYF.

J is TRBJ2-4 and V is TRBV15; maybe TRBD1 (5 bases). The CDR3 extends over 17 amino acids. V was trimmed by 1 base and J by 1 base, leaving 14 bases between them. The germline CDR1 and CDR2 sequences are LNHNV and YYDKDF (reference sequence). CDR3 region: CATSRVVKGPAKNIQYF. CDR3 bases: TGTGCCACCAGCAGAGTGGTCAAGGGGCCGGCCAAAAACATTCAGTACTTC.

The gene calls are TRBV7-3 and TRBJ1-1; 10 bases align to TRBD1. After removal of 2 bases from V and 3 bases from J, the junction contained 6 bases not matched to a gene. The CDR3 is made up of 16 amino acids. Germline V gene lookup returns CDR1 SGHTA and CDR2 FQGTGA. The CDR3 DNA sequence: TGTGCCAGCAGCTTAGGTCCGGGACAGGGGTACACTGAAGCTTTCTTT. Translating gives CASSLGPGQGYTEAFF.

J is TRBJ2-3 and V is TRBV20-1, with 8 bases matching TRBD2. The CDR3 has 15 residues. V dropped 5 bases and J dropped 2; count of bases not matched to a gene: 9. Looked up from germline, CDR1 is DFQATT and CDR2 is SNEGSKA (reference sequence). CDR3 nucleotides: TGCAGTGCTCACCTCACTAGCGGCCTCACAGATACGCAGTATTTT. It encodes CSAHLTSGLTDTQYF.

This clonotype appeared once. The genes are TRBV5-4 and TRBJ2-5; no reliable D call. CDR3 length: 14 amino acids. Germline loops: CDR1 SGHNT, CDR2 YYREEE (reference sequence). V lost 2 bases and J lost 4, with 12 bases in between. CDR3 in DNA: TGTGCCAGCAGCTTCGGTACAACCCTAGAGACCCAGTACTTC. Its translation is CASSFGTTLETQYF.

The chain links TRBV10-3 to TRBJ2-2; 7 bases are shared with TRBD1. Germline CDR1 ENHRY, CDR2 SYGVKD. This CDR3 has 15 residues. Trimming at V came to 3 bases and at J to 4 bases, leaving 5 bases not matched to a gene. The DNA for the CDR3 is TGTGCCATCAGTGAAGACAGGGTAGCCACCGGGGAGCTGTTTTTT. It translates to CAISEDRVATGELFF.

This clonotype appeared a few times. This chain connects TRBV6-1 to TRBJ2-5; D possibly corresponds to TRBD1 (6 bases). From germline, CDR1 is MNHNS and CDR2 SASEGT. CDR3 size: 15 residues. V dropped 6 bases and J dropped 2 bases, with 16 bases sitting between them. CDR3 sequence: CASRVPQGRQETQYF. Written as DNA, the CDR3 is TGTGCCAGCAGGGTGCCACAGGGTCGGCAAGAGACCCAGTACTTC.

On this clonotype itself: Its ends do not fully match the called genes, so a read error is possible. The V and J genes are TRBV27 and TRBJ1-6, with D maybe TRBD1 (5 bases). Looked up from germline, CDR1 is MNHEY and CDR2 is SMNVEV (reference sequence). The CDR3 sequence is 14 residues long. This CDR3 reads CAGSLSTGGSPLHF. CDR3 DNA sequence: TGTGCCGGCAGTTTATCGACGGGGGGGTCACCCCTCCACTTT.

This clonotype was observed a handful of times. The genes are TRBV5-4 and TRBJ1-5; D unclear. The CDR3 contains 14 residues. Germline V gene data show CDR1 as SGHNT and CDR2 as YYREEE (reference sequence). V was cut by 4 bases and J by 0 bases, with 8 bases left in between. In DNA, the CDR3 is TGTGCCAGCAGCACGGGCGGTAGCAATCAGCCCCAGCATTTT. Translation gives CASSTGGSNQPQHF.

This chain joins TRBV28 and TRBJ2-5; TRBD2 is a possible D gene (7 bases). V dropped 8 bases and J dropped 5 bases, with 21 bases sitting between them. From germline, CDR1 is MDHEN and CDR2 SYDVKM. There are 15 residues in the CDR3. The DNA of the CDR3 is TGTGCCAGCGCCAGGGGAGGGCCGTCCATCGAGACCCAGTACTTC. It is translated as CASARGGPSIETQYF.

The chain couples TRBV20-1 to TRBJ2-6; 9 bases agree with TRBD1. Germline trimming cut 6 bases from V and 7 bases from J; bases unmatched to any gene: 7. CDR3 length: 14 amino acids. CDR1 and CDR2 from the germline V gene are DFQATT and SNEGSKA (reference sequence). The CDR3, as DNA: TGCAGTGCACAGGGGGCTTGGGGCGCCAACGTCCTGACTTTC. This gives the protein CSAQGAWGANVLTF.

This chain uses TRBV5-4 with TRBJ1-2; possible D gene TRBD1, 6 bases. Germline V gene data show CDR1 as SGHNT and CDR2 as YYREEE (reference sequence). With 2 bases removed from V and 2 bases from J, the gap between germline ends came to 10 bases. CDR3 length: 14 residues. Written as DNA, the CDR3 is TGTGCCAGCAGCTTTGTCCAGGGGAACTATGGCTACACCTTC. Its protein product is CASSFVQGNYGYTF.

The CDR3 nucleotides read TGTGCCAGTAGTTCCCCGGGGGCGGCCTATGGCTACACCTTC. Its translation: CASSSPGAAYGYTF. The genes are TRBV19 and TRBJ1-2, with D possibly matching TRBD1 (6 bases). The CDR3 covers 14 residues. V lost 5 bases and J 4 bases, leaving 14 bases between the germline ends. Germline CDR1 is LNHDA and CDR2 is SQIVND (reference sequence).

The chain employs TRBV27 and TRBJ2-3; a possible D gene is TRBD1 (6 bases). CDR3 size: 16 residues. Germline loops: CDR1 MNHEY, CDR2 SMNVEV (reference sequence). Deletions cut 3 bases from V and 0 bases from J, with 13 bases between. The DNA for the CDR3 is TGTGCCAGCAGTTTGAGCCAGGGACACAGCACAGATACGCAGTATTTT. Amino acids: CASSLSQGHSTDTQYF.

This chain connects TRBV6-5 to TRBJ2-7, with a possible D match to TRBD2 (5 bases). V was cut by 0 bases and J by 7 bases, with 16 bases left in between. This CDR3 comprises 15 residues. The germline CDR1 and CDR2 sequences are MNHEY and SVGAGI. CDR3 sequence: CASSYSRSISGEQYF. In nucleotides, the CDR3 is TGTGCCAGCAGTTACTCGAGATCGATTTCGGGGGAGCAGTACTTC.

This clonotype appeared a single time. The chain employs TRBV29-1 and TRBJ2-5, with no clear D. The CDR3 is 10 residues long. Trimming took 5 bases from V and 3 from J, leaving 4 bases between them. In germline, CDR1 is SQVTM, CDR2 ANQGSEA. This CDR3 is CSVREETQYF. CDR3 coding DNA: TGCAGCGTTCGGGAAGAGACCCAGTACTTC.

The chain employs TRBV20-1 and TRBJ1-6; a weak D match, TRBD1 (5 bases). The CDR3 is 18 residues long. CDR1 DFQATT and CDR2 SNEGSKA come from the germline V gene (reference sequence). V was shortened by 0 bases and J by 7 bases, with 22 bases between the two germline ends. DNA for the CDR3: TGCAGTGCTAGAGATGCCAGGGAGAGTGGGGTTTGGAATTCACCCCTCCACTTT. Its protein is CSARDARESGVWNSPLHF.

The chain carries TRBV7-9 and TRBJ2-3, with TRBD1 matching 7 bases. The CDR3 is made up of 13 amino acids. Germline V CDR1 and CDR2: SEHNR, FQNEAQ (reference sequence). J gave up 4 bases and V 11 bases, and 9 bases lay outside the gene matches. The CDR3: CAGNRGYSDTQYF. As DNA, the CDR3 is TGTGCCGGCAACAGGGGTTATTCAGATACGCAGTATTTT.